The rows below give T cell receptor beta chains drawn from one sample of a study of T-cell memory formation after mild COVID-19. TCRdb ran MiXCR on the 5' RACE reads and lists one entry per CDR3 protein. The table shows around 200,000 distinct CDR3 sequences, with approximately 10% occurring only once. Source material: PBMCs or a T cell subset sorted from them (not recorded which). The receptors come from a man aged 18 to 30 who had mild COVID-19 (a few samples of this study predate the infection). Cell type and time point are not known. The CDR3 runs from the conserved cysteine through the conserved F or W. The D gene is left open where the match is weak. Size is stated for part of the rows, as once, few or many counts, or as a class when the clone is expanded.

TRBJ2-1,TRBV6-2/TRBV6-3,few,.,TGTGCCAGCAGTTCACCCCGGTACAATGAGCAGTTCTTC,CASSSPRYNEQFF
TRBJ1-2,TRBV7-2,.,.,TGTGCCAGCAGCGGGGGTCCGACAATTGGCTACACCTTC,CASSGGPTIGYTF
TRBJ1-2,TRBV12-3/TRBV12-4,few,TRBD1,TGTGCCAGCAGCCTGACAGGGATTCATGGCTACACCTTC,CASSLTGIHGYTF
TRBJ1-4,TRBV12-3/TRBV12-4,few,TRBD1,TGTGCCAGCAGTAACAGGGGTGGTGGTGAAAAACTGTTTTTT,CASSNRGGGEKLFF
TRBJ1-1,TRBV27,.,.,TGTGCCAGCAGTCAAGGAGGGCACACTGAAGCTTTCTTT,CASSQGGHTEAFF
TRBJ1-3,TRBV3-1,many,.,TGTGCCAGCAGCTTTACAGGACAACTCTCTGGAAACACCATATATTTT,CASSFTGQLSGNTIYF
TRBJ1-1,TRBV7-9,.,.,TGTGCCAGCAGCCCGGGGGCGGGGAGCCGAGCTTTCTTT,CASSPGAGSRAFF
TRBJ1-1,TRBV5-1,.,TRBD1,TGCGCCAGCAGCTCGTACAGGGGGCCCAACACTGAAGCTTTCTTT,CASSSYRGPNTEAFF
TRBJ1-6,TRBV6-5,.,TRBD1,TGTGCCAGCAGCCCGGGACAGGGTTACAATTCACCCCTCCACTTT,CASSPGQGYNSPLHF
TRBJ1-2,TRBV27,.,.,TGTGCCAGCAGTTTAAAGTTCGGAGGGAACTATGGCTACACCTTC,CASSLKFGGNYGYTF
TRBJ1-2,TRBV5-1,.,.,TGCGCCAGCAGCTTGGCCGGGGGACACTCTAAAGGCTACACCTTC,CASSLAGGHSKGYTF
TRBJ2-1,TRBV29-1,.,TRBD2,TGCAGCGTCGGGAAGGGGACTAGGACAAATGAGCAGTTCTTC,CSVGKGTRTNEQFF
TRBJ1-5,TRBV7-2,few,.,TGTGCCAGCGAACCCAACGTGGCCGGGAGCAATCAGCCCCAGCATTTT,CASEPNVAGSNQPQHF
TRBJ2-7,TRBV4-1,few,TRBD1,TGCGCCAGCAGCCGAAACGAGGGGGCCGTAGAGTACTTC,CASSRNEGAVEYF
TRBJ2-2,TRBV5-1,many,.,TGCGCCAGCAGCTTTCGAGTAGCGCCCGGGGAGCTGTTTTTT,CASSFRVAPGELFF
TRBJ2-5,TRBV4-3,many,TRBD2,TGCGCCAGCAGCCAAGAACTAGCGGGAATCGAGACCCAGTACTTC,CASSQELAGIETQYF
TRBJ2-2,TRBV5-1,few,TRBD1,TGCGCCAGCAGCTCACAGGGGGCCGGCGGGGAGCTGTTTTTT,CASSSQGAGGELFF
TRBJ2-7,TRBV7-2,many,.,TGTGCCAGCACCTCGACGGGGCATGGAGGCGAGCAGTACTTC,CASTSTGHGGEQYF
TRBJ1-1,TRBV3-1,.,.,TGTGCCAGCAGCTCACTAGCGGGCCACACTGAAGCTTTCTTT,CASSSLAGHTEAFF
TRBJ1-1,TRBV9,.,TRBD1,TGTGCCAGCAGCGGGGATTTGACAGGGGGCAGAACTGAAGCTTTCTTT,CASSGDLTGGRTEAFF
TRBJ2-5,TRBV6-5,.,TRBD2,TGTGCCAGCAGTTACTTCGCGGGGGGGTATCAAGAGACCCAGTACTTC,CASSYFAGGYQETQYF
TRBJ2-7,TRBV12-3/TRBV12-4,many,TRBD1,TGTGCCAGCAGGGGACAGATCTCCTACGAGCAGTACTTC,CASRGQISYEQYF
TRBJ2-2,TRBV7-2,few,.,TGTGCCAGCAGCTTTTTGGTGGAGCTGTTTTTT,CASSFLVELFF
TRBJ1-1,TRBV7-9,.,.,TGTGCCAGCAGACCGTCGGGGGCAGGGGCGAACACTGAAGCTTTCTTT,CASRPSGAGANTEAFF
TRBJ1-1,TRBV7-2,few,.,TGTGCCAGCAGCCCCTCCTTGACGAACACTGAAGCTTTCTTT,CASSPSLTNTEAFF
TRBJ2-5,TRBV20-1,.,.,TGCAGTGCTAGACCAAGACTAGTGACGCAAGAGACCCAGTACTTC,CSARPRLVTQETQYF
TRBJ2-3,TRBV7-3,.,.,TGTGCCAGCAGCTTATCGTTCGGAGATACGCAGTATTTT,CASSLSFGDTQYF
TRBJ2-5,TRBV28,.,.,TGTGCCATCTCTACACTAGAGACCCAGTACTTC,CAISTLETQYF
TRBJ2-3,TRBV7-2,many,.,TGTGCCAGCAGCTTAGCCCCCACAGATACGCAGTATTTT,CASSLAPTDTQYF
TRBJ1-3,TRBV4-1,.,.,TGCGCCAGCAGCCCCGCGCCGGGACCTCTAGTCACCATATATTTT,CASSPAPGPLVTIYF
TRBJ1-1,TRBV7-9,few,.,TGTGCCAGCAGCTTAGAACCGTTGAACACTGAAGCTTTCTTT,CASSLEPLNTEAFF
TRBJ2-3,TRBV7-3,.,.,TGTGCCAGCAGCTTAATTAAAGAGGGAGATACGCAGTATTTT,CASSLIKEGDTQYF
TRBJ1-1,TRBV10-3,few,.,TGTGCCATCAGTGGTGCTGGAGAGAACACTGAAGCTTTCTTT,CAISGAGENTEAFF
TRBJ1-2,TRBV7-8,few,TRBD1,TGTGCCAGCAGCCCCCCGGGACAGGCGAACTATGGCTACACCTTC,CASSPPGQANYGYTF
TRBJ2-3,TRBV25-1,few,.,TGTGCCAGCAGTCACCTCCTGCGCGATACGCAGTATTTT,CASSHLLRDTQYF
TRBJ1-6,TRBV12-3/TRBV12-4,many,.,TGTGCCAGCACCGTTGGACAGCAGATTAATTCACCCCTCCACTTT,CASTVGQQINSPLHF
TRBJ2-2,TRBV5-1,.,.,TGCGCCAGCAGCTTGCTCAGGGCGGGGACCGGGGAGCTGTTTTTT,CASSLLRAGTGELFF
TRBJ1-3,TRBV12-3/TRBV12-4,.,.,TGTGCCAGCAGGAGATCTGGAAACACCATATATTTT,CASRRSGNTIYF
TRBJ2-2,TRBV12-3/TRBV12-4,.,.,TGTGCCAGCAGTTCCAGGGCGGGCGCCGGGGAGCTGTTTTTT,CASSSRAGAGELFF
TRBJ1-1,TRBV24-1,few,.,TGTGCCACCAGTGATGGGGACACTGAAGCTTTCTTT,CATSDGDTEAFF
TRBJ2-1,TRBV5-1,few,.,TGCGCCAGCAGCGGGAAGTACAATGAGCAGTTCTTC,CASSGKYNEQFF
TRBJ2-3,TRBV5-1,many,TRBD2,TGCGCCAGCCACCGGGGGGGCTCAGATACGCAGTATTTT,CASHRGGSDTQYF
TRBJ2-3,TRBV5-1,.,.,TGCGCCAGCAGCGTATTGGACGGTTATACAGATACGCAGTATTTT,CASSVLDGYTDTQYF
TRBJ2-7,TRBV5-1,.,TRBD1,TGCGCCAGCACAAATACCGGGACAGGGGGCGTTATGGACGAGCAGTACTTC,CASTNTGTGGVMDEQYF
TRBJ1-2,TRBV4-1,few,.,TGCGCCAGCAGCCCCCCCGGGCAGGGCAAGTATGGCTACACCTTC,CASSPPGQGKYGYTF
TRBJ2-7,TRBV12-2,few,.,TGTGCAAGTCGCCCCGTGCCCGGGTCCTACGAGCAGTACTTC,CASRPVPGSYEQYF
TRBJ1-2,TRBV4-3,.,.,TGCGCCAGCAGCCAAGATGGGGGGGATTATGGCTACACCTTC,CASSQDGGDYGYTF
TRBJ2-7,TRBV7-9,many,.,TGTGCCAGCAGCCTAGGTGGGGGTCGTAGCTCCTACGAGCAGTACTTC,CASSLGGGRSSYEQYF